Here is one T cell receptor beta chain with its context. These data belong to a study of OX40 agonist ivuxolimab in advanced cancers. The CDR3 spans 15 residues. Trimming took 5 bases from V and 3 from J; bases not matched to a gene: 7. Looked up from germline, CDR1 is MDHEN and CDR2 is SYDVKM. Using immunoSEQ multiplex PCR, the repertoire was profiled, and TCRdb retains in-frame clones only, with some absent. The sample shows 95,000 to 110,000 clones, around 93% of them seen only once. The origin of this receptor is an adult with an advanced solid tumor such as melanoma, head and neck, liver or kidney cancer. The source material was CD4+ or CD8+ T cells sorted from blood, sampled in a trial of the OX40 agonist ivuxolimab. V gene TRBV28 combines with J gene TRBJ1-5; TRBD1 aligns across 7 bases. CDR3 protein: CASSGDSTINQPQHF. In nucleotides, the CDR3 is TGTGCCAGCAGTGGGGACAGTACTATCAATCAGCCCCAGCATTTT.